The clone carrying this TCR beta chain was counted ten times or more. The sample comes from a study of T-cell memory formation after mild COVID-19. This CDR3 comprises 18 residues. Germline CDR1 is SGHRS and CDR2 is YFSETQ. V shed 0 bases and J 5 bases; nucleotides not matched to a gene: 10. TCRdb ran MiXCR on the 5' RACE reads and lists one entry per CDR3 protein. The sample consists of 200,000 or so distinct CDR3 sequences, 9.5% of them appearing once. The sequenced sample was PBMCs or a T cell subset sorted from them (not recorded which). The rearrangement links TRBV5-1 to TRBJ2-3; 12 bases align to TRBD2. This sequence originates from a man younger than 35 who had mild COVID-19 (a few samples of this study predate the infection). Cell type and time point are not known. CDR3 protein: CASSLAALAGGPLDTQYF. Written as DNA, the CDR3 is TGCGCCAGCAGCTTGGCGGCCCTAGCGGGGGGGCCGTTAGATACGCAGTATTTT.